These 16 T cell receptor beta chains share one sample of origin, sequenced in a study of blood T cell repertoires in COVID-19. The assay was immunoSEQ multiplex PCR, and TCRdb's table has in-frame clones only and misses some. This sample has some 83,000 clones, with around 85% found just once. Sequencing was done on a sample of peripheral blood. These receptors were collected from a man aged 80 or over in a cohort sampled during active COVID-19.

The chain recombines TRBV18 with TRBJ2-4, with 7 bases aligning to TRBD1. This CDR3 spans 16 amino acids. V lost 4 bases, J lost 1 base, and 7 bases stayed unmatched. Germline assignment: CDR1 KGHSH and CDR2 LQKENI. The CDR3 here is CASSLQGNPAKNIQYF. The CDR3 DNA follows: TGTGCCAGCTCACTACAGGGGAACCCGGCCAAAAACATTCAGTACTTC. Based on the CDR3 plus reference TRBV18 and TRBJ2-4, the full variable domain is NAGVMQNPRHLVRRRGQEARLRCSPMKGHSHVYWYRQLPEEGLKFMVYLQKENIIDESGMPKERFSAEFPKEGPSILRIQQVVRGDSAAYFCASSLQGNPAKNIQYFGAGTRLSVL.

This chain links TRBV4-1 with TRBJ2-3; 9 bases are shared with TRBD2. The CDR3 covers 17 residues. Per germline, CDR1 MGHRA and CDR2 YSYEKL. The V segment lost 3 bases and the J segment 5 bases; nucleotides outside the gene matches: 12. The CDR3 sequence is CASSHTLLAGGEDTQYF. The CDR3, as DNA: TGCGCCAGCAGCCATACTCTGTTGGCGGGGGGGGAAGATACGCAGTATTTT.

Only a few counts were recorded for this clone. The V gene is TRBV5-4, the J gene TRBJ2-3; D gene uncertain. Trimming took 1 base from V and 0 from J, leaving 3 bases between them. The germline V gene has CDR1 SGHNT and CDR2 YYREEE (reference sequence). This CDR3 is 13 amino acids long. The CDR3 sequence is CASSLTSTDTQYF. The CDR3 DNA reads TGTGCCAGCAGCTTGACTAGCACAGATACGCAGTATTTT.

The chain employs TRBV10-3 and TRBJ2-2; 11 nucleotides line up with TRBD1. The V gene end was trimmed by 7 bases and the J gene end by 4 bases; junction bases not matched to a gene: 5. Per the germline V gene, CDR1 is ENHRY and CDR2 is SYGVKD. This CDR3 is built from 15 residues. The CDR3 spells CAIKGQGGFTGELFF. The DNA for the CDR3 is TGTGCCATCAAGGGACAGGGGGGCTTCACCGGGGAGCTGTTTTTT.

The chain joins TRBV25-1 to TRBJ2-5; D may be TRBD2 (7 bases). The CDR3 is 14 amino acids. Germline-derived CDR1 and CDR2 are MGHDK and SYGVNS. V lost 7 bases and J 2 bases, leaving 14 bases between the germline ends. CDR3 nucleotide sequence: TGTGCCAGCACCAGAGGGGGGGTTCAAGAGACCCAGTACTTC. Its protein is CASTRGGVQETQYF.

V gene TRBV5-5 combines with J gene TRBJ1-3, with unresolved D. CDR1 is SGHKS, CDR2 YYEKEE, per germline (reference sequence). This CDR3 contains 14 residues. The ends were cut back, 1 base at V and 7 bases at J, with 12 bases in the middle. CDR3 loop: CASSLSGMANTIYF. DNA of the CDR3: TGTGCCAGCAGCTTGTCGGGGATGGCGAACACCATATATTTT.

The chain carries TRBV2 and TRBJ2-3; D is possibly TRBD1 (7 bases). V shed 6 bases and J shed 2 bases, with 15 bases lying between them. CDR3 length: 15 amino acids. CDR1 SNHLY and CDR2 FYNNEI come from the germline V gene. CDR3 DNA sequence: TGTGCCAGCAGCTCCGGGGGACAGTACACAGATACGCAGTATTTT. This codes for CASSSGGQYTDTQYF.

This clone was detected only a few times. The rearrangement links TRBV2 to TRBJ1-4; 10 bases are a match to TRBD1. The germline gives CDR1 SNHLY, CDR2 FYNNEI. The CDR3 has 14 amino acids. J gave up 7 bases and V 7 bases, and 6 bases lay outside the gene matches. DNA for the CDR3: TGTGCCAGCACTTCGACAGGGGGCTCTGAAAAACTGTTTTTT. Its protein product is CASTSTGGSEKLFF.

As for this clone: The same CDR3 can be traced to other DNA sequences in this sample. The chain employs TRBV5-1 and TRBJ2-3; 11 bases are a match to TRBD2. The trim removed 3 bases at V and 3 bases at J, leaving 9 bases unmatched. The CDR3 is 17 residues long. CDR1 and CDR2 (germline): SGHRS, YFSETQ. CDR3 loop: CASSWPLAGGSTDTQYF. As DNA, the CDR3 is TGCGCCAGCAGCTGGCCCCTAGCGGGGGGATCGACAGATACGCAGTATTTT.

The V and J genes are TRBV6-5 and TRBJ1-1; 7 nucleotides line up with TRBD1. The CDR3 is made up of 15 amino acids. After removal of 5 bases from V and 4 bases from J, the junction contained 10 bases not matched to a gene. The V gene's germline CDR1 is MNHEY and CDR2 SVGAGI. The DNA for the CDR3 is TGTGCCAGCAGTCCTCCTGACAGGGTTCGCACTGAAGCTTTCTTT. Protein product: CASSPPDRVRTEAFF.

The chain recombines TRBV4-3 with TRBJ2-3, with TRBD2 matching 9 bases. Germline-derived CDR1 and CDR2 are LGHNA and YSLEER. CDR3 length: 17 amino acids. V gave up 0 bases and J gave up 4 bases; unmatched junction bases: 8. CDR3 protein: CASSQDLPSGAADTQYF. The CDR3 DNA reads TGCGCCAGCAGCCAAGATCTTCCTAGCGGGGCCGCAGATACGCAGTATTTT.

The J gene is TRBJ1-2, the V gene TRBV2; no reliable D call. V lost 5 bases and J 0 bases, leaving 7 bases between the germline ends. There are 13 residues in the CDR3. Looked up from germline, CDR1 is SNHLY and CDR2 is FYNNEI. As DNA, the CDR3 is TGTGCCAGCAGTTTACAGTCTAACTATGGCTACACCTTC. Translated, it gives CASSLQSNYGYTF.

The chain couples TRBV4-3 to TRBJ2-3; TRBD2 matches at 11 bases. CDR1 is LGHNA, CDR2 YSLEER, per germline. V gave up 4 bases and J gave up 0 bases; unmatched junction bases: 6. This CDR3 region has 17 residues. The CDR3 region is CASSPSSGGFSTDTQYF. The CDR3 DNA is TGCGCCAGCAGCCCCTCTAGCGGGGGGTTCAGCACAGATACGCAGTATTTT.

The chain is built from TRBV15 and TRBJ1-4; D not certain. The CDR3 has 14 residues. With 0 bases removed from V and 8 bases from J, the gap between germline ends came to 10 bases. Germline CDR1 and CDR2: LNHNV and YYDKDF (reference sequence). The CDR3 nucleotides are TGTGCCACCAGCAGAGAGGGCAGGAGGGAAAAACTGTTTTTT. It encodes CATSREGRREKLFF. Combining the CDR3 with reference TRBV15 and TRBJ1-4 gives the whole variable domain DAMVIQNPRYQVTQFGKPVTLSCSQTLNHNVMYWYQQKSSQAPKLLFHYYDKDFNNEADTPDNFQSRRPNTSFCFLDIRSPGLGDTAMYLCATSREGRREKLFFGSGTQLSVL.

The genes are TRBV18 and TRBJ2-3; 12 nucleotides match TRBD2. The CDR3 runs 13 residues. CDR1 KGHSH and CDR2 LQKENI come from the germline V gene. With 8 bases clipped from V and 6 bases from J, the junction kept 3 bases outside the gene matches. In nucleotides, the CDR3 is TGTGCCAGCGCTGGACTAGCGGGGGATACGCAGTATTTT. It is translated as CASAGLAGDTQYF.

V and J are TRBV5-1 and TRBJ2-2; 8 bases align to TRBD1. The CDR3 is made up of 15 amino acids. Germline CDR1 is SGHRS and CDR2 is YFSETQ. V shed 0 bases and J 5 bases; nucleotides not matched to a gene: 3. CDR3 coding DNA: TGCGCCAGCAGCTTGGCACAGGGGGTAACCGGGGAGCTGTTTTTT. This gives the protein CASSLAQGVTGELFF.